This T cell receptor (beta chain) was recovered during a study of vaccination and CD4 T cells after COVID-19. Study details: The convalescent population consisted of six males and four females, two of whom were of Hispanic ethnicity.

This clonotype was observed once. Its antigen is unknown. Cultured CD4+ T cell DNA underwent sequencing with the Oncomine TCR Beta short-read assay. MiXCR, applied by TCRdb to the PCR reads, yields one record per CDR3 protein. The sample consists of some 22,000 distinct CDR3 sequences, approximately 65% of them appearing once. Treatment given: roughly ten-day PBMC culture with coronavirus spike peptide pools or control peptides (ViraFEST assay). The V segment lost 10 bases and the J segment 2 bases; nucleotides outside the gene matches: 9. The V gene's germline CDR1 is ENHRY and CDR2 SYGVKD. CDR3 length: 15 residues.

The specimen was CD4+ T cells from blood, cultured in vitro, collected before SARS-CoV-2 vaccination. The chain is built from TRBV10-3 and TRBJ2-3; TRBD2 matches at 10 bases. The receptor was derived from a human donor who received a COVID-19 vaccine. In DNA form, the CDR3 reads TGTGCCAGCCGACTTAGCGGGGGGCTCACAGATACGCAGTATTTT. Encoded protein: CASRLSGGLTDTQYF.